The T cell receptor beta chain described here comes from a study of PD-L1 blockade in urothelial cancer. Measured with immunoSEQ multiplex PCR; TCRdb has only the in-frame clones, and not every one. Here the sample spans about 51,000 clones, roughly 91% being singletons. CDR3 size: 14 residues. Trimming stripped 1 base from V and 2 bases from J, with 8 bases between. The germline V gene encodes CDR1 SGHTA and CDR2 FQGNSA. Time point: peripheral blood 6 weeks after treatment start. The source of this sequence is a man aged 55 to 70 with urothelial cancer. The chain links TRBV7-2 to TRBJ2-5; a possible D gene is TRBD2 (6 bases). Sequencing used PBMCs, obtained around atezolizumab (anti-PD-L1) treatment. CDR3 protein: CASSLGSGQETQYF. CDR3 bases: TGTGCCAGCAGCTTAGGTAGCGGACAAGAGACCCAGTACTTC.